This T cell receptor (beta chain) was sequenced for a study of blood T cell repertoires in COVID-19. The authors' processing: For nucleated cells, counts were estimated from reference gene primer amplification. Only in-frame clones appear in the TCRdb table, and some are missing; sequencing was by immunoSEQ multiplex PCR. V and J calls and clone size are given by that table; D and trimming were obtained from the DNA. The sample records fewer than 250,000 clones, roughly 84% being singletons. Sequencing was done on a sample of PBMCs or T cells enriched from blood (not recorded which). The sequence was obtained from a woman aged 25 to 39 who had been exposed to COVID-19.

The CDR3 region is CASSTNRGISYEQYF. The CDR3 coding sequence is TGTGCCAGCAGTACTAACAGGGGAATCTCCTACGAGCAGTACTTC. This chain connects TRBV2 to TRBJ2-7, with 7 bases lining up with TRBD1. V gave up 5 bases and J gave up 0 bases; unmatched junction bases: 7. The CDR3 contains 15 residues. Germline V CDR1 and CDR2: SNHLY, FYNNEI.